The 5 T cell receptor beta chains below all came from one sample that was sequenced in a study of T cells in Graves' hyperthyroidism and ophthalmopathy. Researchers amplified the TCR beta CDR3 regions from RNA transcripts. The HTBI set primed first-round TCR CDR3 RT-PCR. TCRdb processed the multiplex PCR reads anew with MiXCR; each CDR3 protein has one entry. The table includes 250,000 to 300,000 distinct CDR3 sequences, roughly 15% detected once. The sample taken for sequencing was blood. These receptors originate from a woman aged 45-65 years with Graves' hyperthyroidism that later progressed to Graves' ophthalmopathy.

This clonotype was seen at least ten times. V is TRBV20-1 and J is TRBJ2-5; the D gene is possibly TRBD1 (8 bases). Germline assignment: CDR1 DFQATT and CDR2 SNEGSKA (reference sequence). Trimming removed 6 bases at V and 2 bases at J, with 13 bases between. CDR3 length equals 13 residues. The CDR3 DNA is TGCAGTGCACAGGGGGGGATTCAAGAGACCCAGTACTTC. Translating it yields CSAQGGIQETQYF.

This clonotype was observed at least ten times. The rearrangement uses TRBV7-9 and TRBJ2-1; 7 bases map to TRBD2. V lost 2 bases, J lost 8 bases, and 3 bases stayed unmatched. CDR1 and CDR2 (germline): SEHNR, FQNEAQ (reference sequence). This CDR3 spans 13 amino acids. This CDR3 reads CASSLILADEQFF. The CDR3 nucleotides read TGTGCCAGCAGCTTAATCCTAGCGGATGAGCAGTTCTTC.

Details on this clonotype: A much more abundant neighbour one base away suggests this may be a read error. J is TRBJ2-1 and V is TRBV6-5; D is uncertain. The CDR3 runs 15 residues. Trimming left V 3 bases short and J 0 bases short, with 9 bases between. Germline values: CDR1 MNHEY, CDR2 SVGAGI. CDR3 DNA: TGTGCCAGCAGTTATAGGACCAACTCCTACAATGAGCAGTTCTTC. It encodes CASSYRTNSYNEQFF.

This clonotype was seen ten or more times. V usage is TRBV7-9 and J usage is TRBJ2-7, with a possible D match to TRBD2 (5 bases). Between the trimmed V and J ends, which lost 2 bases and 2 bases, there was a span of 22 bases. The CDR3 runs 18 residues. CDR1 is SEHNR, CDR2 FQNEAQ, per germline (reference sequence). CDR3 amino acids: CASSLTHLSGAEAYEQYF. CDR3 bases: TGTGCCAGCAGCTTAACTCATTTAAGCGGTGCCGAGGCCTACGAGCAGTACTTC.

The rearrangement joins TRBV6-1 to TRBJ2-5; the D gene could be TRBD1 or TRBD2 (7 bases each). This CDR3 has 18 residues. Trimming pared 6 bases from V and 2 bases from J, leaving 25 bases between. Germline values: CDR1 MNHNS, CDR2 SASEGT. The DNA of the CDR3 is TGTGCCAGCAGCCAGAGGGGGCCGGGGGGTGGTTTGCAAGAGACCCAGTACTTC. Protein product: CASSQRGPGGGLQETQYF.